This T cell receptor (beta chain) was profiled in a study of neurological immune-mediated disorders. This clonotype was found many times. Its specificity is unknown. Notes on the study in general: Neither clinical nor MRI features were found to be associated with the multiple sclerosis repertoire cluster.

The CDR3 loop spans 14 amino acids. Between the trimmed V and J ends, which lost 6 bases and 1 base, there was a span of 15 bases. In germline, CDR1 is DFQATT, CDR2 SNEGSKA (reference sequence). The authors made cDNA by 5'RACE with 10-nucleotide random UMIs. From 15-18 subjects, each sequencing run yielded over 170 million TCR-beta sequences. TCRdb passed the 5' RACE reads through MiXCR, listing each CDR3 protein once. Of some 38,000 distinct CDR3 sequences in the sample, around 3.1% were seen once. Time point here: longitudinal time-point 1 (baseline). The unsorted libraries were generated from a total of 2 million PBMCs, which had been stored in RNAlater at -80 C.

Source material: PBMCs. The receptor's source is a woman aged 60 to 75 with multiple sclerosis. The chain uses TRBV20-1 and TRBJ1-1; unclear D gene. The CDR3 coding sequence is TGCAGTGCCCCAATCGGGGTAACGAACACTGAAGCTTTCTTT. Translated, it gives CSAPIGVTNTEAFF.